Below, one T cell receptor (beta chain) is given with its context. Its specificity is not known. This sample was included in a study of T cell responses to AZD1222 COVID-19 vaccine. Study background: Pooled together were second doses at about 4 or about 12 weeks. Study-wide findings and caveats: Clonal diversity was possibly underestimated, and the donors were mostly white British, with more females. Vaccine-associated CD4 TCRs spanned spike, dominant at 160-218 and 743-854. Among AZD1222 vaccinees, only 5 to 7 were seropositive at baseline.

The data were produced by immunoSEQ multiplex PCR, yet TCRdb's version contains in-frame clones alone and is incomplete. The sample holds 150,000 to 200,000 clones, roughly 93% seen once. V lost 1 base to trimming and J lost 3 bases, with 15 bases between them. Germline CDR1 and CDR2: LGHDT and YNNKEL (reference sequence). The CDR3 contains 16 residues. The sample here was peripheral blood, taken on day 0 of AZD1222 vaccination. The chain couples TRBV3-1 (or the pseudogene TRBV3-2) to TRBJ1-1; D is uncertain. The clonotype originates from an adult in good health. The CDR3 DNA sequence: TGTGCCAGCAGCCAAGTCACGGGTAAGTCCTACACTGAAGCTTTCTTT. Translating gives CASSQVTGKSYTEAFF.